These 30 T cell receptor beta chains were all obtained from the same sample, sequenced in a study of control samples from healthy donors and cancer patients. Sequenced by immunoSEQ multiplex PCR; TCRdb stores in-frame clones only, minus some. This table holds some 140,000 clones, 90% to 95% found once. The source material was blood. These receptors were obtained from a man aged 40-49 years in good health.

This clone has a single count. The chain recombines TRBV24-1 with TRBJ2-1, with 11 bases fitting TRBD2. The CDR3 length is 16 residues. Germline V gene lookup returns CDR1 KGHDR and CDR2 SFDVKD. J gave up 5 bases and V 9 bases, and 11 bases lay outside the gene matches. The CDR3 region is CATAYGGLAVHNEQFF. The CDR3 DNA reads TGTGCCACCGCCTACGGGGGACTAGCGGTACACAATGAGCAGTTCTTC.

The chain has TRBV6-5 and TRBJ2-3, with a tentative D call TRBD1 (5 bases). This CDR3 contains 13 residues. The germline CDR1 and CDR2 sequences are MNHEY and SVGAGI. Trimming removed 1 base at V and 4 bases at J, with 6 bases between. The DNA of the CDR3 is TGTGCCAGCAGTTACTTACAGGCAGATACGCAGTATTTT. Encoded protein: CASSYLQADTQYF.

This clone was counted once. The V and J genes are TRBV5-1 and TRBJ2-7, with 7 bases matching TRBD1. Germline loops: CDR1 SGHRS, CDR2 YFSETQ. The CDR3 sequence is 13 residues long. V lost 4 bases, J lost 1 base, and 2 bases stayed unmatched. The CDR3 DNA sequence: TGCGCCAGCAGCCCGACAGGGTCCTACGAGCAGTACTTC. This translates into CASSPTGSYEQYF.

CDR3 bases: TGTGCCAGCAGTTACTATCCCCAGCGGGGGGCCCACACAGATACGCAGTATTTT. Translated, it gives CASSYYPQRGAHTDTQYF. The chain recombines TRBV6-2 or TRBV6-3 with TRBJ2-3, with 9 bases lining up with TRBD2. Germline trimming cut 1 base from V and 2 bases from J; bases unmatched to any gene: 10. Germline V gene lookup returns CDR1 MNHEY and CDR2 SVGEGT. CDR3 length: 18 amino acids.

The chain employs TRBV6-2 or TRBV6-3 and TRBJ1-2; D may be TRBD1 (5 bases). The V gene's germline CDR1 is MNHEY and CDR2 SVGEGT. Trimming shortened V by 2 bases and J by 4 bases, and 11 bases separated the two germline ends. This CDR3 is 14 amino acids long. The CDR3 DNA follows: TGTGCCAGCAGTTACGCGGGGCCGGTCTATGGCTACACCTTC. Protein sequence: CASSYAGPVYGYTF.

The chain uses TRBV19 and TRBJ1-1; possibly TRBD1 for D (6 bases). CDR3 length: 13 residues. Deletions cut 6 bases from V and 4 bases from J, with 12 bases between. Germline V gene data show CDR1 as LNHDA and CDR2 as SQIVND (reference sequence). CDR3 residues: CASRQTGATEAFF. The DNA for the CDR3 is TGTGCCAGTAGACAAACGGGGGCCACTGAAGCTTTCTTT.

The J gene is TRBJ1-6, the V gene TRBV18, with a weak D call TRBD1 (5 bases). CDR3 length equals 15 residues. The V end lost 5 bases, the J end lost 0 bases, and 8 bases lay between the germline ends. Germline CDR1 reads KGHSH; CDR2 reads LQKENI. The CDR3 loop is CASSMGGSYNSPLHF. The CDR3 DNA is TGTGCCAGCTCAATGGGGGGCTCCTATAATTCACCCCTCCACTTT.

The chain joins TRBV11-1 to TRBJ1-1, with TRBD1 identical over 9 bases. The CDR3 runs 16 residues. The ends lost 5 bases at V and 3 bases at J; junction bases unmatched: 10. Germline V gene sequence: CDR1 SGHAT, CDR2 FQDESV (reference sequence). The CDR3: CASSAGTGYSDTEAFF. In nucleotides, the CDR3 is TGTGCCAGCAGCGCCGGGACAGGGTATTCCGACACTGAAGCTTTCTTT.

The V call is TRBV20-1, the J call TRBJ1-2, with D unclear. Between the trimmed V and J ends, which lost 3 bases and 3 bases, there was a span of 2 bases. Per germline, CDR1 DFQATT and CDR2 SNEGSKA (reference sequence). This CDR3 spans 10 amino acids. The CDR3 sequence is CSARDYGYTF. Here the CDR3 DNA reads TGCAGTGCTAGGGACTATGGCTACACCTTC.

The chain couples TRBV11-2 to TRBJ1-1; D gene ambiguous. V lost 5 bases and J 3 bases, leaving 4 bases between the germline ends. This CDR3 is 11 amino acids long. CDR1 is SGHAT, CDR2 FQNNGV, per germline. The CDR3 region has the DNA TGTGCCAGCAGCGTGTACACTGAAGCTTTCTTT. Encoded protein: CASSVYTEAFF.

This clone came up once. V usage is TRBV7-3 and J usage is TRBJ2-1; D is unresolved. Trimming stripped 5 bases from V and 1 base from J, with 12 bases between. Germline V CDR1 and CDR2: SGHTA, FQGTGA. The CDR3 sequence is 15 residues long. This CDR3 is CASSPSGQSYNEQFF. In DNA form, the CDR3 reads TGTGCCAGCAGCCCATCGGGCCAGTCCTACAATGAGCAGTTCTTC.

The V gene is TRBV6-4, the J gene TRBJ2-3; the match to TRBD1 covers 8 bases. Germline values: CDR1 MRHNA, CDR2 SNTAGT. The V and J ends lost 4 bases and 4 bases, in that order; junction bases with no gene match: 4. The CDR3 is made up of 14 amino acids. The CDR3 spells CASSAGGAPDTQYF. The CDR3 DNA reads TGTGCCAGCAGTGCAGGGGGCGCCCCAGATACGCAGTATTTT.

The V and J genes are TRBV7-2 and TRBJ1-1, with D unresolved. From germline, CDR1 is SGHTA and CDR2 FQGNSA. With 2 bases removed from V and 2 bases from J, the gap between germline ends came to 9 bases. There are 14 residues in the CDR3. CDR3 region: CASSLSLGNTEAFF. The DNA of the CDR3 is TGTGCCAGCAGCTTATCCCTGGGAAACACTGAAGCTTTCTTT.

The chain employs TRBV24-1 and TRBJ2-1, with TRBD2 identical over 7 bases. Trimming took 4 bases from V and 7 from J; bases not matched to a gene: 9. The CDR3 consists of 15 residues. CDR1 and CDR2 (germline): KGHDR, SFDVKD. For the CDR3, the DNA is TGTGCCACCAGTGACCAACACGGGAGGTCGAATGAGCAGTTCTTC. Protein sequence: CATSDQHGRSNEQFF.

The rearrangement uses TRBV5-1 and TRBJ2-3, with no clear D. Germline lookup yields CDR1 SGHRS and CDR2 YFSETQ. The CDR3 runs 15 residues. V lost 3 bases and J 3 bases, leaving 14 bases between the germline ends. The CDR3 region has the DNA TGCGCCAGCAGCTCGAAGGTAGCTGGGACAGATACGCAGTATTTT. Its protein product is CASSSKVAGTDTQYF. Full variable domain (outside the CDR3, taken from reference TRBV5-1 and TRBJ2-3): KAGVTQTPRYLIKTRGQQVTLSCSPISGHRSVSWYQQTPGQGLQFLFEYFSETQRNKGNFPGRFSGRQFSNSRSEMNVSTLELGDSALYLCASSSKVAGTDTQYFGPGTRLTVL.

This chain links TRBV6-5 with TRBJ1-5; the D gene is possibly TRBD1 (6 bases). Germline CDR1 MNHEY, CDR2 SVGAGI. The CDR3 totals 15 residues. With 6 bases removed from V and 1 base from J, the gap between germline ends came to 13 bases. The chain's CDR3 is CASRDRHSSNQPQHF. The CDR3 DNA sequence: TGTGCCAGCAGGGACAGACACTCCAGCAATCAGCCCCAGCATTTT.

The chain uses TRBV7-2 and TRBJ2-3, with 7 bases aligning to TRBD1. The germline gives CDR1 SGHTA, CDR2 FQGNSA. The ends lost 4 bases at V and 2 bases at J; junction bases unmatched: 6. This CDR3 contains 15 residues. The CDR3: CASSSPGQLTDTQYF. CDR3 DNA sequence: TGTGCCAGCAGCTCCCCGGGACAGCTCACAGATACGCAGTATTTT.

V and J are TRBV30 and TRBJ1-3; the match to TRBD1 covers 7 bases. This CDR3 has 14 residues. Germline values: CDR1 GTSNPN, CDR2 SVGIG (reference sequence). With V trimmed by 2 bases and J by 2 bases, 3 bases remained unmatched. The CDR3 sequence: CAWSIQGAGNTIYF. CDR3 DNA: TGTGCCTGGAGTATCCAGGGGGCTGGAAACACCATATATTTT.

The chain links TRBV7-9 to TRBJ2-5, with 8 nucleotides matching TRBD1. Looked up from germline, CDR1 is SEHNR and CDR2 is FQNEAQ (reference sequence). The length of the CDR3 is 14 residues. V lost 3 bases, J lost 3 bases, and 3 bases stayed unmatched. CDR3 sequence: CASSFGQGEETQYF. For the CDR3, the DNA is TGTGCCAGCAGCTTCGGACAGGGCGAAGAGACCCAGTACTTC.

As for this clone: One end of the junction is discordant with germline, which a read error may explain. The rearrangement links TRBV11-2 to TRBJ2-1; D possibly corresponds to TRBD2 (5 bases). The CDR3 spans 12 residues. The germline V gene has CDR1 SGHAT and CDR2 FQNNGV. The CDR3 loop reads CASSLDGGTQFF. In nucleotides, the CDR3 is TGTGCCAGCAGCCTAGACGGAGGAACGCAGTTCTTC.

The chain's CDR3 is CASSPWDGGGSEAFF. The DNA of the CDR3 is TGTGCCAGCAGCCCCTGGGATGGAGGGGGTTCTGAAGCTTTCTTT. The chain employs TRBV7-9 and TRBJ1-1; weak D call: TRBD1 (6 bases). The V end was cut by 5 bases, the J end by 6 bases, with 19 bases between. Germline V lookup: CDR1 SEHNR, CDR2 FQNEAQ (reference sequence). This CDR3 region has 15 residues.

A word on this clone: The sample holds other DNA sequences that translate to the same CDR3. The J gene is TRBJ2-2, the V gene TRBV6-2 or TRBV6-3, with 8 bases identical to TRBD2. The CDR3 is made up of 15 amino acids. The V and J ends lost 4 bases and 3 bases, in that order; junction bases with no gene match: 4. Germline assignment: CDR1 MNHEY and CDR2 SVGEGT. CDR3 region: CASSFSGGDTGELFF. The CDR3 bases are TGTGCCAGCAGTTTCAGCGGGGGCGACACCGGGGAGCTGTTTTTT.

The count of this clone is one. The chain uses TRBV18 and TRBJ2-3, with D perhaps being TRBD1 or TRBD2 (6 bases each). Deletions cut 6 bases from V and 1 base from J, with 8 bases between. This CDR3 comprises 13 residues. Germline values: CDR1 KGHSH, CDR2 LQKENI. CDR3 bases: TGTGCCAGCTCGGGGGGCGGCACAGATACGCAGTATTTT. This codes for CASSGGGTDTQYF.

In DNA, the CDR3 is TGTGCCACCAGGGGCGCGGGCAATCAGCCCCAGCATTTT. It specifies CATRGAGNQPQHF. The V and J genes are TRBV24-1 and TRBJ1-5; D is unclear. The V and J ends lost 7 bases and 2 bases respectively, with 8 bases between them. CDR3 size: 13 residues. Germline V gene data show CDR1 as KGHDR and CDR2 as SFDVKD.

The table lists this clone with a few counts. The chain has TRBV6-5 and TRBJ1-1; D not certain. Trimming removed 8 bases at V and 8 bases at J, with 12 bases between. The CDR3 has 11 residues. The germline V gene has CDR1 MNHEY and CDR2 SVGAGI. CDR3 nucleotides: TGTGCCAGCCGAGTGCAGCGAGAAGCTTTCTTT. This gives the protein CASRVQREAFF.

The rearrangement links TRBV3-1 (or the pseudogene TRBV3-2) to TRBJ1-2; unclear D gene. V dropped 2 bases and J dropped 0 bases, with 7 bases sitting between them. The CDR3 totals 14 residues. Germline assignment: CDR1 LGHDT and CDR2 YNNKEL (reference sequence). This chain's CDR3 is CASSQRSANYGYTF. The CDR3 nucleotides read TGTGCCAGCAGCCAACGCTCAGCTAACTATGGCTACACCTTC.

The CDR3 reads CASSEAEGYGNTIYF. Written as DNA, the CDR3 is TGTGCCAGCAGTGAAGCGGAGGGATACGGAAACACCATATATTTT. This sequence joins TRBV6-1 and TRBJ1-3; D is unclear. The CDR3 runs to 15 residues. Per germline, CDR1 MNHNS and CDR2 SASEGT. V lost 0 bases, J lost 4 bases, and 10 bases lay in between.

The chain has TRBV5-1 and TRBJ1-4; D not resolved. The V end lost 0 bases, the J end lost 2 bases, and 5 bases lay between the germline ends. This CDR3 is 14 amino acids long. The germline V gene has CDR1 SGHRS and CDR2 YFSETQ. For the CDR3, the DNA is TGCGCCAGCAGCTTGGGGATTACTAATGAAAAACTGTTTTTT. It encodes CASSLGITNEKLFF.

This sequence joins TRBV27 and TRBJ2-3; 11 bases agree with TRBD1. Germline V gene sequence: CDR1 MNHEY, CDR2 SMNVEV (reference sequence). Germline trimming cut 4 bases from V and 4 bases from J; bases unmatched to any gene: 10. This CDR3 has 17 residues. CDR3 in amino acids: CASSSRGQGVPADTQYF. In DNA form, the CDR3 reads TGTGCCAGCAGTTCCCGGGGACAGGGGGTTCCCGCAGATACGCAGTATTTT.

The chain combines TRBV27 with TRBJ2-2; D may correspond to TRBD1 or TRBD2 (5 bases each). V was cut by 3 bases and J by 4 bases, with 9 bases left in between. The CDR3 is 14 residues long. The germline V gene has CDR1 MNHEY and CDR2 SMNVEV (reference sequence). CDR3 nucleotides: TGTGCCAGCAGTTTTATGGGGGTCACCGGGGAGCTGTTTTTT. Amino acids: CASSFMGVTGELFF.